The 16 T cell receptor beta chains in this list originate from one sample, sequenced in a study of OX40 agonist ivuxolimab in advanced cancers. Using immunoSEQ multiplex PCR, the repertoire was profiled, and TCRdb retains in-frame clones only, with some absent. The data contain about 17,000 clones, about 91% of them singletons. The sequencing here drew on CD4+ or CD8+ T cells sorted from blood, taken in a trial of the OX40 agonist ivuxolimab. The receptor source for this set is an adult with an advanced solid tumor such as melanoma, head and neck, liver or kidney cancer.

V is TRBV5-4 and J is TRBJ1-4, with 9 bases fitting TRBD1. This CDR3 has 14 residues. Germline loops: CDR1 SGHNT, CDR2 YYREEE (reference sequence). V gave up 4 bases and J gave up 10 bases; unmatched junction bases: 8. DNA of the CDR3: TGTGCCAGCAGCCACGGGACAGGGAAGGGAAAACTGTTTTTT. This translates into CASSHGTGKGKLFF.

The chain combines TRBV5-6 with TRBJ1-1; no clear D gene. CDR1 and CDR2 (germline): SGHDT, YYEEEE. The CDR3 spans 18 residues. V lost 1 base to trimming and J lost 0 bases, with 19 bases between them. CDR3 bases: TGTGCCAGCAGCTTGTCCGTGCGGGCGGGTAGCATGAACACTGAAGCTTTCTTT. Amino acid sequence: CASSLSVRAGSMNTEAFF.

This rearrangement joins TRBV7-9 to TRBJ2-2, with D tentatively TRBD2 (6 bases). Germline loops: CDR1 SEHNR, CDR2 FQNEAQ (reference sequence). Trimming cost V 1 base and J 4 bases, with 7 bases left between them. The CDR3 is made up of 14 amino acids. CDR3 sequence (DNA): TGTGCCAGCAGCTTAGGGGGACTCACCGGGGAGCTGTTTTTT. Translated: CASSLGGLTGELFF.

As DNA, the CDR3 is TGTGCCAGCAGTACCGGGTCCGATCTCTACGAGCAGTACTTC. Translating gives CASSTGSDLYEQYF. The chain has TRBV28 and TRBJ2-7; D is unclear. The germline V and J ends were trimmed by 5 bases and 3 bases, with 14 bases remaining between them. Germline V lookup: CDR1 MDHEN, CDR2 SYDVKM. The CDR3 contains 14 residues.

As concerns this clone: This specimen includes other DNA sequences encoding the same CDR3. This chain links TRBV27 with TRBJ2-7; D call uncertain. The CDR3 runs 13 residues. V dropped 4 bases and J dropped 0 bases, with 7 bases sitting between them. CDR1 is MNHEY and CDR2 is SMNVEV in the germline V gene (reference sequence). CDR3 protein: CASSSAGSYEQYF. CDR3 coding DNA: TGTGCCAGCAGTTCAGCCGGCTCCTACGAGCAGTACTTC.

This clone was recorded only once. The chain recombines TRBV11-3 with TRBJ2-7; the D is unclear. Trimming took off 1 base at V and 3 bases at J, with 7 bases between the two ends. CDR1 is SGHNT, CDR2 YENEEA, per germline. CDR3 size: 13 residues. The CDR3 region is CASSLVQFYEQYF. CDR3 in DNA: TGTGCCAGCAGCTTAGTCCAGTTCTACGAGCAGTACTTC.

The chain joins TRBV19 to TRBJ1-5; D gene uncertain. Trimming shortened V by 5 bases and J by 5 bases, and 4 bases separated the two germline ends. The CDR3 is 11 residues long. Germline V gene sequence: CDR1 LNHDA, CDR2 SQIVND (reference sequence). CDR3 sequence reads: CASSRDQPQHF. The CDR3 DNA reads TGTGCCAGTAGTCGGGATCAGCCCCAGCATTTT.

This rearrangement joins TRBV27 to TRBJ1-2; 10 bases are a match to TRBD1. The CDR3 contains 14 residues. Germline CDR1 MNHEY, CDR2 SMNVEV (reference sequence). V lost 4 bases to trimming and J lost 2 bases; unmatched junction nucleotides: 1. Written as DNA, the CDR3 is TGTGCCAGCAGTTCGGGACAGGGGAACTATGGCTACACCTTC. It translates to CASSSGQGNYGYTF.

This rearrangement joins TRBV4-1 to TRBJ1-2; D call uncertain. This CDR3 is built from 14 residues. V was trimmed by 4 bases and J by 6 bases, leaving 15 bases between them. Germline CDR1 reads MGHRA; CDR2 reads YSYEKL. CDR3 sequence: CASSRRSGVDGYTF. CDR3 nucleotides: TGCGCCAGCAGCCGCCGTAGCGGTGTCGATGGCTACACCTTC.

This chain uses TRBV19 with TRBJ2-3, with D perhaps matching TRBD2 (6 bases). CDR1 and CDR2 from the germline V gene are LNHDA and SQIVND (reference sequence). This CDR3 spans 15 amino acids. V was shortened by 4 bases and J by 3 bases, with 14 bases between the two germline ends. The CDR3 DNA sequence: TGTGCCAGTAGTACCCCCGGCGGGATTACAGATACGCAGTATTTT. As protein: CASSTPGGITDTQYF. Complete variable domain (other parts from reference TRBV19 and TRBJ2-3): DGGITQSPKYLFRKEGQNVTLSCEQNLNHDAMYWYRQDPGQGLRLIYYSQIVNDFQKGDIAEGYSVSREKKESFPLTVTSAQKNPTAFYLCASSTPGGITDTQYFGPGTRLTVL.

This sequence joins TRBV11-2 and TRBJ1-1; no reliable D call. V shed 1 base and J shed 4 bases, with 13 bases lying between them. The CDR3 spans 15 residues. Germline V gene sequence: CDR1 SGHAT, CDR2 FQNNGV. CDR3 coding DNA: TGTGCCAGCAGCTTAGCTCGGGGTGGTTTCACTGAAGCTTTCTTT. It specifies CASSLARGGFTEAFF.

The rearrangement joins TRBV9 to TRBJ1-1; D gene ambiguous. V gave up 5 bases and J gave up 0 bases, with 32 bases separating them. CDR3 length: 21 amino acids. The germline CDR1 and CDR2 sequences are SGDLS and YYNGEE. The CDR3 is CASSRSPRSGGGGPMNTEAFF. The CDR3 coding sequence is TGTGCCAGCAGTCGTAGCCCCAGGTCGGGCGGAGGAGGGCCCATGAACACTGAAGCTTTCTTT.

As concerns this clone: The junction does not match germline at one end; this may be a read error. The chain carries TRBV7-6 and TRBJ2-2; 10 bases are shared with TRBD2. Looked up from germline, CDR1 is SGHVS and CDR2 is FNYEAQ. This CDR3 spans 11 amino acids. The CDR3 DNA sequence: TGTGCCAGCAGCCTAGCGGGAGTGCTGTTTTTT. Residues: CASSLAGVLFF.

The chain carries TRBV7-9 and TRBJ2-5, with 8 bases fitting TRBD2. Unmatched junction bases numbered 12, after V lost 4 bases and J lost 5 bases. This CDR3 region has 16 residues. From germline, CDR1 is SEHNR and CDR2 FQNEAQ (reference sequence). The CDR3 loop is CASSSSPTSGGETQYF. The CDR3 bases are TGTGCCAGCAGCTCGAGCCCCACTAGCGGAGGGGAGACCCAGTACTTC.

The chain has TRBV9 and TRBJ2-5; 11 nucleotides align to TRBD1. The CDR3 spans 15 residues. The V gene's germline CDR1 is SGDLS and CDR2 YYNGEE. J was trimmed by 4 bases and V by 3 bases; bases with no gene match: 5. The CDR3 is CASSARDRGIETQYF. The CDR3 DNA sequence: TGTGCCAGCAGCGCTCGGGACAGGGGGATAGAGACCCAGTACTTC.

The chain carries TRBV15 and TRBJ2-7, with D possibly being TRBD2 (7 bases). The CDR3 extends over 14 amino acids. Looked up from germline, CDR1 is LNHNV and CDR2 is YYDKDF (reference sequence). V was trimmed by 1 base and J by 2 bases, leaving 9 bases between them. This CDR3 is CATSRGEGAYEQYF. The CDR3 region has the DNA TGTGCCACCAGCAGAGGGGAGGGGGCCTACGAGCAGTACTTC.